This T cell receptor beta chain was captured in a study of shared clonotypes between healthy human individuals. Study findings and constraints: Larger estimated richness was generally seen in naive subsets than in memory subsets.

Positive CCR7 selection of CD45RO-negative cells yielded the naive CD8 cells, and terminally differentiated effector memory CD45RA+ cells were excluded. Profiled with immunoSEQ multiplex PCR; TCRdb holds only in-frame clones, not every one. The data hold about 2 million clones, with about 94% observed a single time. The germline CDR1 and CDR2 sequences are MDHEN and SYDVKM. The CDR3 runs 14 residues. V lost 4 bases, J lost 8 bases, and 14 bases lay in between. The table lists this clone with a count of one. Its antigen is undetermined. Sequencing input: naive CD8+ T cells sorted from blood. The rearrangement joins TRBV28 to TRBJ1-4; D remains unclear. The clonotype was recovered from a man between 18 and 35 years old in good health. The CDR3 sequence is CASSSRMFPEKLFF. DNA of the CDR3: TGTGCCAGCAGTTCGAGAATGTTTCCGGAAAAACTGTTTTTT.